Shown below are 7 T cell receptor beta chains from a single sample sequenced in a study of CD8 T cells in ankylosing spondylitis. No antigens are known for them. The study's findings and limits: Made up of fewer than ten highly homologous variants, a TCR beta motif appeared characteristic of ankylosing spondylitis blood.

TCRdb independently ran MiXCR on the 5' RACE reads; one entry per CDR3 protein. The sample yields 250,000 to 350,000 distinct CDR3 sequences, around 8% seen once. Sequencing used blood, either unsorted or a sorted T cell fraction (not recorded which). These receptors all stem from a male donor with ankylosing spondylitis.

The gene calls are TRBV5-1 and TRBJ2-3; no firm D call. The CDR3 has 13 amino acids. V lost 3 bases and J lost 4, with 9 bases in between. Germline assignment: CDR1 SGHRS and CDR2 YFSETQ. The DNA for the CDR3 is TGCGCCAGCAGCTCATTTGGGGCAGATACGCAGTATTTT. It translates to CASSSFGADTQYF.

This clonotype was picked up a small number of times. The V and J genes are TRBV20-1 and TRBJ2-2, with a possible D match to TRBD1 (6 bases). V was pared by 1 base and J by 5 bases, with 11 bases between. The V gene's germline CDR1 is DFQATT and CDR2 SNEGSKA (reference sequence). CDR3 length: 14 residues. The CDR3 region has the DNA TGCAGTGCTAGAGGTCAGAGGGGGACCGGGGAGCTGTTTTTT. Translation: CSARGQRGTGELFF.

This clonotype was seen only a few times. This chain joins TRBV15 and TRBJ2-1, with D maybe TRBD2 (5 bases). The germline V gene encodes CDR1 LNHNV and CDR2 YYDKDF (reference sequence). The length of the CDR3 is 14 residues. V was pared by 4 bases and J by 7 bases, with 14 bases between. For the CDR3, the DNA is TGTGCCACCAGCAATGAGGGAGTGGTGAATGAGCAGTTCTTC. Translation gives CATSNEGVVNEQFF.

This clonotype was detected only a few times. This chain joins TRBV12-3 or TRBV12-4 and TRBJ1-1; D unclear. The CDR3 is 14 residues long. V was pared by 6 bases and J by 2 bases, with 13 bases between. The CDR3, as DNA: TGTGCCAGCAGCTCTAATCCTTTCAACACTGAAGCTTTCTTT. Amino acids: CASSSNPFNTEAFF.

V is TRBV20-1 and J is TRBJ2-7, with 9 bases matching TRBD1. This CDR3 has 12 amino acids. Germline-derived CDR1 and CDR2 are DFQATT and SNEGSKA (reference sequence). The ends lost 7 bases at V and 2 bases at J; junction bases unmatched: 3. CDR3 coding DNA: TGCAGTGTCCGGGACAGGGCCTACGAGCAGTACTTC. It specifies CSVRDRAYEQYF.

This chain links TRBV6-1 with TRBJ1-3; a possible D gene is TRBD1 (5 bases). The CDR3 consists of 15 residues. Looked up from germline, CDR1 is MNHNS and CDR2 is SASEGT. V shed 5 bases and J shed 0 bases, with 11 bases lying between them. This CDR3 is CASSPGPNSGNTIYF. CDR3 DNA sequence: TGTGCCAGCAGTCCGGGACCGAACTCTGGAAACACCATATATTTT.

The V and J genes are TRBV5-1 and TRBJ2-1, with 14 bases lining up with TRBD2. Trimming cost V 4 bases and J 2 bases; bases outside gene matches: 8. Germline CDR1 reads SGHRS; CDR2 reads YFSETQ. The CDR3 length is 18 residues. The CDR3 nucleotides read TGCGCCAGCAGCCCAATAGGGACTAGCGGGAGAGCCTACAATGAGCAGTTCTTC. Amino acid sequence: CASSPIGTSGRAYNEQFF.